This record covers a single TCR beta chain. Its antigen is undetermined. The data were obtained in a study of shared clonotypes between healthy human individuals. Whole-study results and caveats: What naive subsets generally showed was a larger estimated richness than memory subsets showed. Sharing of clonotypes among donors was expected to vary with sequencing depth.

The assay ran at deep level. Sequencing used immunoSEQ multiplex PCR; TCRdb keeps in-frame clones, though not all of them. Among 2 million to 3 million clones listed, under 95% were seen once. The V and J ends lost 5 bases and 4 bases, in that order; junction bases with no gene match: 7. The CDR3 has 15 residues. The germline gives CDR1 SGHTA, CDR2 FQGNSA. The sequence came from a man aged 18-30 years in good health. Some clones in this sample may be carry-over from other donors' samples. Specimen: naive CD4+ T cells from PBMCs. The subset here: CD45RA+ positively selected. This rearrangement joins TRBV7-2 to TRBJ2-2, with TRBD2 matching over 7 bases. The CDR3 region is CASSNGTGGTGELFF. The CDR3 region has the DNA TGTGCCAGCAGCAACGGGACGGGGGGCACCGGGGAGCTGTTTTTT.